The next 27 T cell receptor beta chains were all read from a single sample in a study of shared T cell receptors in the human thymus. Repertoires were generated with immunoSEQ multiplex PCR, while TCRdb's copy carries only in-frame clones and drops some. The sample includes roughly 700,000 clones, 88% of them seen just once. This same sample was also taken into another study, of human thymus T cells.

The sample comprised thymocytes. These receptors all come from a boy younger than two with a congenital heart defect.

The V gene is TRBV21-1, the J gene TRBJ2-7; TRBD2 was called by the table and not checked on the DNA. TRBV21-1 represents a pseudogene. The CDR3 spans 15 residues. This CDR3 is CASSTGTSGLYEQYF. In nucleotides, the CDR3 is TGTGCCAGCAGCACGGGGACTAGCGGGCTCTACGAGCAGTACTTC.

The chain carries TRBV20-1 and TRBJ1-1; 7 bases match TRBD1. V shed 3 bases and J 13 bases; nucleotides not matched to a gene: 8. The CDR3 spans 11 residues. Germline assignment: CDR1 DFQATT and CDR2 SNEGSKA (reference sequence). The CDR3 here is CSASPRTGGFF. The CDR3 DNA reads TGCAGTGCTAGTCCAAGGACAGGAGGTTTCTTT.

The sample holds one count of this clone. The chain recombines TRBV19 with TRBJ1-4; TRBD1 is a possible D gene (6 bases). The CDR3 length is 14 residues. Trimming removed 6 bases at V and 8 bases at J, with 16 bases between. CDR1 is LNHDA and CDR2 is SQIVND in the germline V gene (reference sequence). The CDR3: CASSGQFVREKLFF. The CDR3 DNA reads TGTGCCAGTAGCGGACAGTTCGTGAGAGAAAAACTGTTTTTT.

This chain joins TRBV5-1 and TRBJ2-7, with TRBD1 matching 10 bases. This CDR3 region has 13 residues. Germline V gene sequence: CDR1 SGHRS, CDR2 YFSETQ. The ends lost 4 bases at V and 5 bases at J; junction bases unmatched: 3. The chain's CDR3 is CASSPDRGNEQYF. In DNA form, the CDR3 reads TGCGCCAGCAGCCCGGACAGGGGGAACGAGCAGTACTTC.

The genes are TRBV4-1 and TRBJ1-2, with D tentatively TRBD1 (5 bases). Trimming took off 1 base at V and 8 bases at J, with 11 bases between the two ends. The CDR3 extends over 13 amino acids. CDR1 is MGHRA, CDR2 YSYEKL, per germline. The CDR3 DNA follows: TGCGCCAGCAGCCAAGTGGGGAGGGGAGGCTACACCTTC. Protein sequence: CASSQVGRGGYTF.

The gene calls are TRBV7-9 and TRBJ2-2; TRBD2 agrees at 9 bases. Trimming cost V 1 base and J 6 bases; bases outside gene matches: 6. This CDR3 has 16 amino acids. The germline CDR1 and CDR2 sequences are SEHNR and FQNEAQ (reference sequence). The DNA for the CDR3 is TGTGCCAGCAGCTTAGATGCGGGAGGGGTTCCCGGGGAGCTGTTTTTT. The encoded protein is CASSLDAGGVPGELFF.

The CDR3 region is CSVSRQGPYAYNEQFF. DNA of the CDR3: TGCAGCGTTAGCCGACAGGGCCCCTATGCCTACAATGAGCAGTTCTTC. J is TRBJ2-1 and V is TRBV29-1; TRBD1 aligns across 7 bases. Germline lookup yields CDR1 SQVTM and CDR2 ANQGSEA. The CDR3 totals 16 residues. J gave up 2 bases and V 5 bases, and 12 bases lay outside the gene matches.

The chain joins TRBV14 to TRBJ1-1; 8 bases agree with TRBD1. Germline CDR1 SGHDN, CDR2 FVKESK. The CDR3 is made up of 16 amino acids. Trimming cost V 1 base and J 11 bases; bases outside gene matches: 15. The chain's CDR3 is CASSQVRETGEVVAFF. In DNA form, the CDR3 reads TGTGCCAGCAGCCAAGTCAGGGAGACAGGGGAGGTTGTTGCTTTCTTT.

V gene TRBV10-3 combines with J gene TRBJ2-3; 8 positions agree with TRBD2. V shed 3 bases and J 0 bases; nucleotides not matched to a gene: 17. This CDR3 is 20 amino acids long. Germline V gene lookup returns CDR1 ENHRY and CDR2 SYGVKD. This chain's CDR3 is CAISDIFLAGTLLSTDTQYF. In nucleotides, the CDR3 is TGTGCCATCAGTGATATTTTCCTAGCGGGTACCCTCCTTAGCACAGATACGCAGTATTTT.

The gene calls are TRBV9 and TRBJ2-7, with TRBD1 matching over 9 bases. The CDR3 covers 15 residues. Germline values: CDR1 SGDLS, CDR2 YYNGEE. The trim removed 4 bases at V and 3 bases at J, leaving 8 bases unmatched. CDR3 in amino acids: CASSLNPGQGYEQYF. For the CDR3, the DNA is TGTGCCAGCAGCCTAAATCCGGGACAGGGCTACGAGCAGTACTTC.

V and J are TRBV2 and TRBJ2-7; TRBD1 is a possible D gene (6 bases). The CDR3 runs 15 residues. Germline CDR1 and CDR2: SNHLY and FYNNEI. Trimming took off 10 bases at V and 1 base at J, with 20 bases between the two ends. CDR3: CATGEGTTSSYEQYF. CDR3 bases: TGTGCCACCGGGGAAGGGACAACGAGTTCCTACGAGCAGTACTTC.

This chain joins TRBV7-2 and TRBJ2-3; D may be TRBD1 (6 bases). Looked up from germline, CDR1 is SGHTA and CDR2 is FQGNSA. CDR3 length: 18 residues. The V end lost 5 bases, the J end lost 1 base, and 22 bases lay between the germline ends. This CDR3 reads CASSPQGSDSRRTDTQYF. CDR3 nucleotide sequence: TGTGCCAGCAGCCCCCAGGGGTCGGACTCGCGCCGCACAGATACGCAGTATTTT.

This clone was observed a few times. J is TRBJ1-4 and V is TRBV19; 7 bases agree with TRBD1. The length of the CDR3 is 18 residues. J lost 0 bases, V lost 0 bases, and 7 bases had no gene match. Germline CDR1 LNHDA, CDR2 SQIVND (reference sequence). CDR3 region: CASSIDREGAATNEKLFF. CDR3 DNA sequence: TGTGCCAGTAGTATAGATCGGGAGGGGGCGGCAACTAATGAAAAACTGTTTTTT. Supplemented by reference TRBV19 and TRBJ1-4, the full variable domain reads DGGITQSPKYLFRKEGQNVTLSCEQNLNHDAMYWYRQDPGQGLRLIYYSQIVNDFQKGDIAEGYSVSREKKESFPLTVTSAQKNPTAFYLCASSIDREGAATNEKLFFGSGTQLSVL.

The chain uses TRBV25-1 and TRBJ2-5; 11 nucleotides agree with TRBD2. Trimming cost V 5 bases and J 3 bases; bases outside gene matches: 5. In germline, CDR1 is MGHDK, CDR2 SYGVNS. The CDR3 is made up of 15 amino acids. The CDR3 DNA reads TGTGCCAGCAGTCGACTAGCGGGGAATAAAGAGACCCAGTACTTC. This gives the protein CASSRLAGNKETQYF.

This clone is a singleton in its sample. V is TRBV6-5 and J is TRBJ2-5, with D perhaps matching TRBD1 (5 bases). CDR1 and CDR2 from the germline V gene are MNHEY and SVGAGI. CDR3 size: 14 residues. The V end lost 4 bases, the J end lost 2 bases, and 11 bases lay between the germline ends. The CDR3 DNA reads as TGTGCCAGCAGTTCGACAGCTAGTCAAGAGACCCAGTACTTC. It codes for CASSSTASQETQYF.

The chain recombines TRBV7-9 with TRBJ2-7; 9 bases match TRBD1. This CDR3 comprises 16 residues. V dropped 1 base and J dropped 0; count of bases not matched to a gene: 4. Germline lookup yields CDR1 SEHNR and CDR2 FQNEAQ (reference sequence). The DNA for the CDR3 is TGTGCCAGCAGCTTAGGTGGGGACAGGGACTCCTACGAGCAGTACTTC. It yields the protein CASSLGGDRDSYEQYF.

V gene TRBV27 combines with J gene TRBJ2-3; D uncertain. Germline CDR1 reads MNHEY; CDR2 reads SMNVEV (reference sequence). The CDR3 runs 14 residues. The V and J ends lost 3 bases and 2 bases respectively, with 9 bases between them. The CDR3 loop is CASSFRGLTDTQYF. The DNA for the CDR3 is TGTGCCAGCAGTTTCCGCGGTCTCACAGATACGCAGTATTTT.

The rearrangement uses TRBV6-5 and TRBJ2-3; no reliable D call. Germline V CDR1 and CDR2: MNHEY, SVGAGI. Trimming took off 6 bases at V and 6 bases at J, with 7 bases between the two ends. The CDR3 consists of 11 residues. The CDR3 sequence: CASSLGDTQYF. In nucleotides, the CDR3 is TGTGCCAGCAGCCTCGGGGATACGCAGTATTTT.

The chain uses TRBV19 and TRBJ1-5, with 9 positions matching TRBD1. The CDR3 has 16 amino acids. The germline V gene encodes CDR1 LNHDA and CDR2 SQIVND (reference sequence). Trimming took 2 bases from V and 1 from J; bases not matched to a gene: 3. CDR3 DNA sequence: TGTGCCAGTAGTATACAGGACAGGGGAAGCAATCAGCCCCAGCATTTT. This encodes CASSIQDRGSNQPQHF. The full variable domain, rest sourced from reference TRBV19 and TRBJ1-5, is DGGITQSPKYLFRKEGQNVTLSCEQNLNHDAMYWYRQDPGQGLRLIYYSQIVNDFQKGDIAEGYSVSREKKESFPLTVTSAQKNPTAFYLCASSIQDRGSNQPQHFGDGTRLSIL.

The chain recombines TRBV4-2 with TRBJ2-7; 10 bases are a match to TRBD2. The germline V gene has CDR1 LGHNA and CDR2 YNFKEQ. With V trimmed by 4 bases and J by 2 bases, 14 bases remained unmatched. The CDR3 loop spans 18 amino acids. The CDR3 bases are TGTGCCAGCAGCCCCAGGGTGCCGGGACTAGCGCTTACCTACGAGCAGTACTTC. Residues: CASSPRVPGLALTYEQYF.

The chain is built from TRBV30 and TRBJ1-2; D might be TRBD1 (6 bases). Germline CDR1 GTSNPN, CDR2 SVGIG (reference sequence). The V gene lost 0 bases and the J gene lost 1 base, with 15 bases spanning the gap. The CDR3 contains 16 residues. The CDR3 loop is CAWSVHRTEVNYGYTF. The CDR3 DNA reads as TGTGCCTGGAGTGTCCATAGGACAGAGGTTAACTATGGCTACACCTTC.

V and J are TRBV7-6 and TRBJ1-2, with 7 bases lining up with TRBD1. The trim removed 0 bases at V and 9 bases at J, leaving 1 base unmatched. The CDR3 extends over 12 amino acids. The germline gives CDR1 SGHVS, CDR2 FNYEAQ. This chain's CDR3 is CASSLAGGSYTF. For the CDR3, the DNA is TGTGCCAGCAGCTTAGCAGGGGGCAGCTACACCTTC.

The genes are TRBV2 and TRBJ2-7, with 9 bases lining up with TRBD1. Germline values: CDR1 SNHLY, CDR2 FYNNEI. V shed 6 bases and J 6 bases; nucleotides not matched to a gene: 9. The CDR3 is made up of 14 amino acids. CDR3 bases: TGTGCCAGCAGGCCCCCGGGACAGGGCCGCGAGCAGTACTTC. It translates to CASRPPGQGREQYF.

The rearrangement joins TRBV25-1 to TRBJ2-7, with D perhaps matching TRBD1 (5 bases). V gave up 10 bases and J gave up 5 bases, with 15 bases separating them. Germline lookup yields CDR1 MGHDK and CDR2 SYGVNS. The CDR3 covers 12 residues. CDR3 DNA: TGTGCCACCAAGGGGCCTTTTCACGAGCAGTACTTC. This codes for CATKGPFHEQYF.

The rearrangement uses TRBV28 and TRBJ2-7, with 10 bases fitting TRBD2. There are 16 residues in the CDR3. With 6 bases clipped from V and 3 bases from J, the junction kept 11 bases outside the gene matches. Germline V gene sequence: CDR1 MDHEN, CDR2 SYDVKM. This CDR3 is CASSLSGRARGYEQYF. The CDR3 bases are TGTGCCAGCAGCCTAAGCGGGAGGGCCCGGGGCTACGAGCAGTACTTC.

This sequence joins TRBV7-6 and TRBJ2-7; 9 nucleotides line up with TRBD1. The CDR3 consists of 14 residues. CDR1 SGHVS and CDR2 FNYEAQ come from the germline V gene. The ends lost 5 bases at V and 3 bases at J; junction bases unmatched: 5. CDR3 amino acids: CASSHRDRDYEQYF. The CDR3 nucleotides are TGTGCCAGCAGCCACCGGGACAGGGACTACGAGCAGTACTTC.

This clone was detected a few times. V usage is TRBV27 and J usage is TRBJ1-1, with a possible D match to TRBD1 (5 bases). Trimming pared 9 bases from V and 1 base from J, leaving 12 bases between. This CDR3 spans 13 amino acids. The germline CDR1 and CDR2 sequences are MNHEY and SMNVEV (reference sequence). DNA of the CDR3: TGTGCCAGGGGTCAGGGCCCGAACACTGAAGCTTTCTTT. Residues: CARGQGPNTEAFF.